Listed below are T cell receptor beta chains from one sample, sequenced in a study of shared clonotypes between healthy human individuals. TCRdb's copy holds only in-frame clones and misses some; the assay was immunoSEQ multiplex PCR. Of about 2.1 million clones listed, 80% to 95% were seen once; the top ten hold over 1.5%. Sequencing was performed on naive CD8+ T cells from PBMCs. The origin of the receptors is a young man in good health. Some clones in this sample may be carry-over from other donors' samples. The CDR3 runs from the conserved cysteine through the conserved F or W. D genes are given only for firm matches. Not every row has a clone size; where given, it reads once, few, many or a size class.

TRBV27	TRBJ2-2	-	once	CASTPLPLGGELFF	TGTGCCAGCACCCCATTGCCCTTAGGCGGGGAGCTGTTTTTT
TRBV30	TRBJ1-2	-	few	CAWSLARETYGYTF	TGTGCCTGGTCATTAGCCAGGGAGACCTATGGCTACACCTTC
TRBV19	TRBJ2-1	TRBD2	-	CASKLAGGNYNEQFF	TGTGCCAGTAAACTAGCGGGGGGCAACTACAATGAGCAGTTCTTC
TRBV2	TRBJ2-7	-	-	CASNQGRRYEQYF	TGTGCCAGCAATCAGGGGCGGAGGTACGAGCAGTACTTC
TRBV27	TRBJ2-7	TRBD1	-	CASSSRGQDYEQYF	TGTGCCAGCAGTTCCCGGGGACAGGACTACGAGCAGTACTTC
TRBV7-6	TRBJ1-1	-	-	CASSLAPSGPAGVNTEAFF	TGTGCCAGCAGCTTAGCGCCGTCTGGCCCCGCGGGGGTGAACACTGAAGCTTTCTTT
TRBV9	TRBJ1-1	-	few	CASSAPDSLNTEAFF	TGTGCCAGCAGCGCACCGGACAGTTTGAACACTGAAGCTTTCTTT
TRBV5-4	TRBJ2-1	-	-	CASSLRGTYNEQFF	TGTGCCAGCAGCTTGCGCGGAACCTACAATGAGCAGTTCTTC
TRBV19	TRBJ2-7	TRBD1	-	CASSTLTGGIYEQYF	TGTGCCAGTAGTACACTGACAGGGGGAATTTACGAGCAGTACTTC
TRBV7-6	TRBJ2-7	TRBD2	-	CASSLTGGRDPYEQYF	TGTGCCAGCAGCCTAACCGGCGGGAGAGATCCCTACGAGCAGTACTTC
TRBV7-9	TRBJ2-2	TRBD2	-	CASSPTSGRLTGELFF	TGTGCCAGCAGCCCTACTAGCGGGAGGCTCACCGGGGAGCTGTTTTTT
TRBV10-3	TRBJ2-7	-	-	CAISDGTGHYEQYF	TGTGCCATCAGTGATGGAACGGGGCACTACGAGCAGTACTTC
TRBV28	TRBJ1-2	-	-	CASSLVVSRAYGYTF	TGTGCCAGCAGTTTAGTAGTCAGTAGAGCCTATGGCTACACCTTC
TRBV4-1	TRBJ2-7	TRBD1	-	CASSQGTGLPDEQYF	TGCGCCAGCAGCCAAGGGACAGGGCTCCCCGACGAGCAGTACTTC
TRBV15	TRBJ1-5	-	few	CATSSEGRPQHF	TGTGCCACCAGCAGCGAAGGGCGGCCCCAGCATTTT
TRBV6-1	TRBJ1-5	-	-	CASSRTASSNQPQHF	TGTGCCAGCAGCCGAACAGCATCCAGCAATCAGCCCCAGCATTTT
TRBV7-9	TRBJ2-1	TRBD2	once	CASSVTSGRRNEQFF	TGTGCCAGCAGCGTAACTAGCGGGAGAAGGAATGAGCAGTTCTTC
TRBV7-3	TRBJ2-7	TRBD1	-	CASSARQGPPYEQYF	TGTGCCAGCAGCGCAAGACAGGGACCTCCCTACGAGCAGTACTTC
TRBV7-9	TRBJ1-2	-	-	CASSLMIRIVSGYTF	TGTGCCAGCAGCTTAATGATAAGGATCGTGTCGGGCTACACCTTC
TRBV5-4	TRBJ2-7	-	-	CASSSGGQIYEQYF	TGTGCCAGCAGCTCGGGGGGACAGATCTACGAGCAGTACTTC
TRBV7-6	TRBJ2-7	TRBD1	-	CASSLGQGPTYEQYF	TGTGCCAGCAGCCTGGGACAGGGCCCGACCTACGAGCAGTACTTC
TRBV9	TRBJ2-1	TRBD2	-	CASSVGLREWVEQFF	TGTGCCAGCAGCGTAGGATTGCGGGAGTGGGTTGAGCAGTTCTTC
TRBV7-2	TRBJ2-7	TRBD2	-	CASSPAGREGTYEQYF	TGTGCCAGCAGCCCCGCCGGACGGGAGGGAACCTACGAGCAGTACTTC
TRBV19	TRBJ2-3	-	-	CASSWGADTQYF	TGTGCCAGTAGTTGGGGGGCAGATACGCAGTATTTT
TRBV7-9	TRBJ1-2	-	-	CASSLVPPQDGYTF	TGTGCCAGCAGCTTAGTTCCCCCCCAGGATGGCTACACCTTC
TRBV19	TRBJ2-2	-	once	CASSIGSTGELFF	TGTGCCAGTAGTATAGGCAGCACCGGGGAGCTGTTTTTT
TRBV5-4	TRBJ2-4	TRBD2	-	CASSLPGGGLVDIQYF	TGTGCCAGCAGCCTCCCCGGGGGGGGACTAGTGGACATTCAGTACTTC
TRBV10-3	TRBJ1-1	-	once	CAISVGENTEAFF	TGTGCCATCAGTGTAGGAGAGAACACTGAAGCTTTCTTT
TRBV28	TRBJ2-5	TRBD2	-	CASSLRASGPQETQYF	TGTGCCAGCAGTTTGAGGGCTAGCGGCCCCCAAGAGACCCAGTACTTC
TRBV5-4	TRBJ2-1	-	-	CASSRLVLNYNEQFF	TGTGCCAGCAGCCGACTAGTCTTGAACTACAATGAGCAGTTCTTC
TRBV7-9	TRBJ2-3	-	-	CASSTNQEFTDTQYF	TGTGCCAGCAGCACAAACCAGGAGTTCACAGATACGCAGTATTTT
TRBV12-5	TRBJ1-2	TRBD1	-	CASGFGQGNYGYTF	TGTGCTAGTGGTTTTGGACAGGGGAACTATGGCTACACCTTC
TRBV7-9	TRBJ1-1	TRBD1	-	CASSHLDRVAVGTEAFF	TGTGCCAGCAGCCACCTTGACAGGGTGGCGGTAGGCACTGAAGCTTTCTTT
TRBV5-1	TRBJ2-7	-	-	CASSLAGQAYEQYF	TGCGCCAGCAGCTTAGCGGGACAGGCTTACGAGCAGTACTTC
TRBV5-4	TRBJ2-1	TRBD2	-	CASSWGTSASNEQFF	TGTGCCAGCAGCTGGGGGACTAGCGCCTCGAATGAGCAGTTCTTC
TRBV9	TRBJ1-2	-	-	CASSVTGINYGYTF	TGTGCCAGCAGCGTAACAGGGATCAACTATGGCTACACCTTC
TRBV7-9	TRBJ2-7	-	-	CASSLSGPNEQYF	TGTGCCAGCAGCTTGAGCGGGCCCAACGAGCAGTACTTC
TRBV27	TRBJ2-7	-	-	CASSWGASYEQYF	TGTGCCAGCAGCTGGGGCGCTTCCTACGAGCAGTACTTC
TRBV19	TRBJ2-7	-	-	CASSIRGGPYEQYF	TGTGCCAGTAGTATTCGGGGCGGACCCTACGAGCAGTACTTC
TRBV9	TRBJ1-2	-	-	CASSVDSGPWDGYTF	TGTGCCAGCAGCGTAGATTCAGGGCCCTGGGATGGCTACACCTTC
TRBV4-1	TRBJ1-2	TRBD1	-	CASSLTGEGYTF	TGCGCCAGCAGCCTGACAGGGGAAGGCTACACCTTC
TRBV9	TRBJ2-5	TRBD2	-	CASSVASGSETQYF	TGTGCCAGCAGCGTGGCTAGCGGGAGTGAGACCCAGTACTTC
TRBV19	TRBJ2-7	-	-	CASSIPDRAYEQYF	TGTGCCAGTAGTATTCCCGACCGAGCCTACGAGCAGTACTTC
TRBV7-9	TRBJ2-3	-	-	CASSSYQTDTQYF	TGTGCCAGCAGCTCATACCAGACAGATACGCAGTATTTT
TRBV5-1	TRBJ1-5	TRBD1	-	CASSFDGTGRNQPQHF	TGCGCCAGCAGCTTCGACGGGACAGGGAGAAATCAGCCCCAGCATTTT
TRBV27	TRBJ2-3	-	once	CASSSSNGHADTQYF	TGTGCCAGCAGTTCTAGCAACGGGCACGCAGATACGCAGTATTTT
TRBV4-1	TRBJ2-4	TRBD2	once	CASSQEAGSGKNIQYF	TGCGCCAGCAGCCAAGAAGCGGGGTCTGGTAAAAACATTCAGTACTTC
TRBV5-4	TRBJ1-2	-	-	CASSYEPNYGFTF	TGTGCCAGCAGCTATGAACCTAATTATGGCTTCACCTTC
TRBV4-1	TRBJ1-1	-	-	CASSQETFWTTMNTEAFF	TGCGCCAGCAGCCAAGAAACTTTTTGGACTACGATGAACACTGAAGCTTTCTTT
TRBV2	TRBJ2-1	-	-	CASSGRYNEQFF	TGTGCCAGCAGTGGGAGATACAATGAGCAGTTCTTC
TRBV27	TRBJ2-3	-	-	CASSQPGGTDTQYF	TGTGCCAGCAGCCAACCGGGGGGCACAGATACGCAGTATTTT
TRBV21-1	TRBJ2-7	-	-	CASSKSLGAGEQYF	TGTGCCAGCAGCAAGAGTCTGGGGGCGGGGGAGCAGTACTTC
TRBV30	TRBJ2-2	-	-	CAWSVFQGTHDDPGELFF	TGTGCCTGGAGTGTATTTCAGGGGACACACGACGATCCCGGGGAGCTGTTTTTT